The T cell receptor (beta chain) under discussion was sequenced for a study of blood T cells in healthy people across ages. Donors were systemically healthy Caucasian individuals from Russia aged roughly 6 to 90 years. Each individual donor underwent a draw of 8.5 to 10 milliliters of peripheral blood. Through a sample-barcoded 5' primer and a J-beta primer mix, a second PCR was run for 7 to 11 cycles. TCRdb itself ran the 5' RACE reads through MiXCR, one entry per CDR3 protein. The sample includes approximately 810,000 distinct CDR3 sequences, roughly 40% of them seen just once. Study results and caveats: Estimates drawn from one million T cells were deemed to understate diversity.

A remark on this clonotype: Its antigen is not known.

Germline CDR1 is SNHLY and CDR2 is FYNNEI. V was shortened by 4 bases and J by 13 bases, with 14 bases between the two germline ends. The CDR3 consists of 12 residues. The TCR sequence derives from a man between 18 and 35 years old in good health. J is TRBJ2-1 and V is TRBV2; tentative D call: TRBD2 (6 bases). The sequenced sample consisted of blood. CDR3 protein: CASSGGAETQFF. The CDR3 region has the DNA TGTGCCAGCAGTGGCGGGGCAGAGACCCAGTTCTTC.